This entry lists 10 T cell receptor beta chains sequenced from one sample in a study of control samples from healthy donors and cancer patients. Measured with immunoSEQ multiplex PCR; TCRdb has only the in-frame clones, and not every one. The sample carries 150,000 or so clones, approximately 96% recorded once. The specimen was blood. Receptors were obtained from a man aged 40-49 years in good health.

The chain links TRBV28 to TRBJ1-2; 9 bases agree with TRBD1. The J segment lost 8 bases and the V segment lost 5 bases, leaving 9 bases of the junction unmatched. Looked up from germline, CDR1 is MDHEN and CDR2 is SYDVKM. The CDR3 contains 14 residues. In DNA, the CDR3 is TGTGCCAGCAGTCAAAACAGGGGGCTGGAGGGCTACACCTTC. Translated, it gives CASSQNRGLEGYTF.

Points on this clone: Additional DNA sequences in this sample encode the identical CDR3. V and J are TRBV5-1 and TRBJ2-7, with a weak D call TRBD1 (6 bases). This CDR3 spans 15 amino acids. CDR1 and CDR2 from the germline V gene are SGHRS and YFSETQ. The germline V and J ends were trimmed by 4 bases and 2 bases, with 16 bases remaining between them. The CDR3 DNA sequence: TGCGCCAGCAGCGTAACCACAGGGCCCACCTACGAGCAGTACTTC. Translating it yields CASSVTTGPTYEQYF.

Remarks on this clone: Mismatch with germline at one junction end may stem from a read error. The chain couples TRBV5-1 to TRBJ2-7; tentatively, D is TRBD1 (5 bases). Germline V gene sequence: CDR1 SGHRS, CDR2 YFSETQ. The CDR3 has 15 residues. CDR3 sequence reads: CASSLAPGSFAERYF. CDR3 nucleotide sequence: TGCGCCAGCAGCTTGGCCCCAGGGTCTTTCGCCGAGCGGTACTTC.

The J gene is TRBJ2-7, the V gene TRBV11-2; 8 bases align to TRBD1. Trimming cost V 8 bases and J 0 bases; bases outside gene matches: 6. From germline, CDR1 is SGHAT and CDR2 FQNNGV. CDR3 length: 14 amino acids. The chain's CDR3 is CASGRTGTSYEQYF. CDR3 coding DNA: TGTGCCAGCGGCCGGACAGGGACCTCCTACGAGCAGTACTTC. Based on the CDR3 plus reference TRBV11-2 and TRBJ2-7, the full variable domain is EAGVAQSPRYKIIEKRQSVAFWCNPISGHATLYWYQQILGQGPKLLIQFQNNGVVDDSQLPKDRFSAERLKGVDSTLKIQPAKLEDSAVYLCASGRTGTSYEQYFGPGTRLTVT.

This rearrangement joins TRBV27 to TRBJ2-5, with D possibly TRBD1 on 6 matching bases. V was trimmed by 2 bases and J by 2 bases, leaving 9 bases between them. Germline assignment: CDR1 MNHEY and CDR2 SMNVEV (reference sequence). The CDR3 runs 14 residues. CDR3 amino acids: CASSLQGQQETQYF. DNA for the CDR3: TGTGCCAGCAGTTTACAGGGGCAACAAGAGACCCAGTACTTC.

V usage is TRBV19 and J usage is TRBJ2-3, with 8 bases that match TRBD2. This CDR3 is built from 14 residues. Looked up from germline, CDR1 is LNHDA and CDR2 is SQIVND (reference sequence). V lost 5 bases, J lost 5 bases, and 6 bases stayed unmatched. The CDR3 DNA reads TGTGCCAGTAGTCAGGGTCGGGAGGGAGATACGCAGTATTTT. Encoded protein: CASSQGREGDTQYF.

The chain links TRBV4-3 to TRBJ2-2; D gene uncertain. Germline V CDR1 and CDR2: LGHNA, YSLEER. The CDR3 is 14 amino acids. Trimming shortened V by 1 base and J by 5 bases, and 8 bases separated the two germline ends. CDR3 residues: CASSQVGRTGELFF. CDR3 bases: TGCGCCAGCAGCCAAGTCGGCAGAACCGGGGAGCTGTTTTTT.

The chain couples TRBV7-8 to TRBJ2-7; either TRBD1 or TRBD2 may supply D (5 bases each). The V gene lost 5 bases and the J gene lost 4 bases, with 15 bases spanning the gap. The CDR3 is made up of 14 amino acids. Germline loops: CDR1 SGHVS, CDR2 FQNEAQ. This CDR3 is CASSRLRDGYEQYF. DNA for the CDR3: TGTGCCAGCAGCCGACTCCGGGACGGGTACGAGCAGTACTTC.

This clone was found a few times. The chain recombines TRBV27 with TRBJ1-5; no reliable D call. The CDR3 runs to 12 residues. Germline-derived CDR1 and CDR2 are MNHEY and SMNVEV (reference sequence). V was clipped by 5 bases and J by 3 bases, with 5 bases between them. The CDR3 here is CASSTYNQPQHF. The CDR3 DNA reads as TGTGCCAGCAGTACGTACAATCAGCCCCAGCATTTT.

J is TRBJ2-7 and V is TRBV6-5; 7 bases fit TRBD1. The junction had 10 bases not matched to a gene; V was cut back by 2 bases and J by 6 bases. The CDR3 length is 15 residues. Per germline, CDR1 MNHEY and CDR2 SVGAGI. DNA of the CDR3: TGTGCCAGCAGTTACAAAACAGGGGTCCCGCTCGAGCAGTACTTC. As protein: CASSYKTGVPLEQYF.